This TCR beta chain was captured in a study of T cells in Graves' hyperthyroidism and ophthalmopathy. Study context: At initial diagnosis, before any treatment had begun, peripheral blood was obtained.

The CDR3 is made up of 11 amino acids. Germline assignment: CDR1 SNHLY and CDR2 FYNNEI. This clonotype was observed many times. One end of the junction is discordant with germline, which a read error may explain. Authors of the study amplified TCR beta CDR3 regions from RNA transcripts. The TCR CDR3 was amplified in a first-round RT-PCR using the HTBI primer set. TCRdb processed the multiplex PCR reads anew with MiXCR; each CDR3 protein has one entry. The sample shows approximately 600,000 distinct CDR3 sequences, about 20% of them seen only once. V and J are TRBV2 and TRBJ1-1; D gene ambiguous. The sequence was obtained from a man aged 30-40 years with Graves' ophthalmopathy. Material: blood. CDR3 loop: CVSGTGLEAFF. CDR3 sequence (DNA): TGTGTCAGCGGAACCGGGCTTGAAGCTTTCTTT.